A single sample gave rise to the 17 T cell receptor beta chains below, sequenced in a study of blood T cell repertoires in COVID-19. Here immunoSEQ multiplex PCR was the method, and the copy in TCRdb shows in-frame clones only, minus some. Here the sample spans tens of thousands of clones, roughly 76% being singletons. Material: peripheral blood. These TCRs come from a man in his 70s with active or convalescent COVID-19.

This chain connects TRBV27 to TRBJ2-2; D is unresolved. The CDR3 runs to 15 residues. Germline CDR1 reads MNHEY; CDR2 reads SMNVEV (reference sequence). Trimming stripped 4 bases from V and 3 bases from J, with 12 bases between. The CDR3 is CASSSGHRYTGELFF. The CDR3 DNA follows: TGTGCCAGCAGTTCAGGTCATAGGTACACCGGGGAGCTGTTTTTT.

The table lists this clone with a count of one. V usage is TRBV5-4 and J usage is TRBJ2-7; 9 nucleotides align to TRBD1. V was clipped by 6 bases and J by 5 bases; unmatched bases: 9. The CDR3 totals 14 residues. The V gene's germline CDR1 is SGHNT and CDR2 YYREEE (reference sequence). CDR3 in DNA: TGTGCCAGCACCATAGCCGGGACAGGGAACGAGCAGTACTTC. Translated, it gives CASTIAGTGNEQYF.

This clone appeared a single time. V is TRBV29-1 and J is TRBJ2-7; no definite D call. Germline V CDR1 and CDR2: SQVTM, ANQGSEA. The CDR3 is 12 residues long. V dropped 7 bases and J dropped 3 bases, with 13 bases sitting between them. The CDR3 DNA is TGCAGCGGCCGGTTATCGGGCTACGAGCAGTACTTC. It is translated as CSGRLSGYEQYF.

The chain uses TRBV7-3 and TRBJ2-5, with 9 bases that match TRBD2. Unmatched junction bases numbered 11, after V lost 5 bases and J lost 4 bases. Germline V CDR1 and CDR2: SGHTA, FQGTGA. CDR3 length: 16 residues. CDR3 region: CASSPGVAGELETQYF. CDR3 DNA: TGTGCCAGCAGCCCCGGGGTAGCGGGGGAGTTAGAGACCCAGTACTTC.

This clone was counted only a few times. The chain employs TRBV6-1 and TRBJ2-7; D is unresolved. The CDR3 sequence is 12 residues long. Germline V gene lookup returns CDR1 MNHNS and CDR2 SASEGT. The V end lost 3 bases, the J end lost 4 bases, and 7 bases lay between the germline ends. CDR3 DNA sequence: TGTGCCAGCAGTGATCACAAATACGAGCAGTACTTC. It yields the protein CASSDHKYEQYF.

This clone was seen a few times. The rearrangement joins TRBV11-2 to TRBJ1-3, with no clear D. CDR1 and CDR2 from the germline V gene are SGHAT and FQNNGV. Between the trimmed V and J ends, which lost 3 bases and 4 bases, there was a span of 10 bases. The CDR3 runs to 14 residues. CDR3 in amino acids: CASSFERGGNTIYF. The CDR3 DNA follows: TGTGCCAGCAGCTTCGAGAGAGGGGGAAACACCATATATTTT.

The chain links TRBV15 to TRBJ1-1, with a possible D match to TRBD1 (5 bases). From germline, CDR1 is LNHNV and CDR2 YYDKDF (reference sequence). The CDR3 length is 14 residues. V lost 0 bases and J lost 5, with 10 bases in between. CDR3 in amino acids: CATSRDKGITEAFF. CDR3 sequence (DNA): TGTGCCACCAGCAGAGATAAGGGGATAACTGAAGCTTTCTTT.

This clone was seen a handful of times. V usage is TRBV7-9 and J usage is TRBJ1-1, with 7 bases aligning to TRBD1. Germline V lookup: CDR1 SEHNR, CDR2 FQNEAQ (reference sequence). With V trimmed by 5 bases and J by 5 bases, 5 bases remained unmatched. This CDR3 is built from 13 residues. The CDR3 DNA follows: TGTGCCAGCAGCCCAGGGGGACGAACTGAAGCTTTCTTT. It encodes CASSPGGRTEAFF.

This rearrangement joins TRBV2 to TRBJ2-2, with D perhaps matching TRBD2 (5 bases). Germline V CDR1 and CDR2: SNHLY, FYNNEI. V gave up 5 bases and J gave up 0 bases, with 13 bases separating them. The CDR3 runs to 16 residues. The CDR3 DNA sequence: TGTGCCAGCAGTCCGGACTTTATATCGAACACCGGGGAGCTGTTTTTT. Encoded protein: CASSPDFISNTGELFF.

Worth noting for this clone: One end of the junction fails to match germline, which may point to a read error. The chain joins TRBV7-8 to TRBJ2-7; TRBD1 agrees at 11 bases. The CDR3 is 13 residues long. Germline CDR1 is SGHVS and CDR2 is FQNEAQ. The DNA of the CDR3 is TGTGCCAGCAGCCTCAATTGGGACAGGGGGAATAGCTTC. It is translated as CASSLNWDRGNSF.

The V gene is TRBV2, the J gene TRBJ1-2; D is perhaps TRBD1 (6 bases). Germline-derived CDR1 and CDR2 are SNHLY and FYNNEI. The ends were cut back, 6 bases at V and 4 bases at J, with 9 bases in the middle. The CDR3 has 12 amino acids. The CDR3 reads CASRQGFYGYTF. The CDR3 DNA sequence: TGTGCCAGCAGACAGGGTTTCTATGGCTACACCTTC.

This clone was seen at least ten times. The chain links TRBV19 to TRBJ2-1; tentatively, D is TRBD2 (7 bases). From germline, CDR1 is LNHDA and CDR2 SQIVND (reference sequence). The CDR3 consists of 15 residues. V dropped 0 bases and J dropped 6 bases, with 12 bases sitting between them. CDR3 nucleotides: TGTGCCAGTAGTATAGAACGGGGGGCCGGCAATGAGCAGTTCTTC. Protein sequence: CASSIERGAGNEQFF.

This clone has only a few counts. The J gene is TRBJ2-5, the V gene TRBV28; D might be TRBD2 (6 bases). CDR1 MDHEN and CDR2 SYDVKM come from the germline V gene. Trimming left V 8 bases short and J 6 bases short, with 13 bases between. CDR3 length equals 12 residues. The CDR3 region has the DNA TGTGCCAGCGGGCAGGGAGGTCAGACCCAGTACTTC. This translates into CASGQGGQTQYF.

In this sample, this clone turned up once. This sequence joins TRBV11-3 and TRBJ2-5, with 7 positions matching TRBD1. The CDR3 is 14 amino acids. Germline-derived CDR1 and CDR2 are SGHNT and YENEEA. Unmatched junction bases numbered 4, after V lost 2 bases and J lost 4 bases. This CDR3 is CASSLRNRGETQYF. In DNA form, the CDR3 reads TGTGCCAGCAGCTTACGGAACAGGGGAGAGACCCAGTACTTC.

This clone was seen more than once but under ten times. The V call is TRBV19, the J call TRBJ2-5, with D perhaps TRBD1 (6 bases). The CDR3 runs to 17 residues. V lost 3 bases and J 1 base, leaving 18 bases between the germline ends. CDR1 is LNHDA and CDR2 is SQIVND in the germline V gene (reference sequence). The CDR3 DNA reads TGTGCCAGTAGTATTGGAACAGGGTGGGGAAGCCAAGAGACCCAGTACTTC. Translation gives CASSIGTGWGSQETQYF.

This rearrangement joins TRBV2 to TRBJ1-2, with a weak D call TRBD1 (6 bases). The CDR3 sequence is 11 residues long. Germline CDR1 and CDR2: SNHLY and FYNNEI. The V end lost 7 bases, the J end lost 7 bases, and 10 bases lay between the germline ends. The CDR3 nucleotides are TGTGCCAGCAACAGGGACGGTGGCTACACCTTC. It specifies CASNRDGGYTF.

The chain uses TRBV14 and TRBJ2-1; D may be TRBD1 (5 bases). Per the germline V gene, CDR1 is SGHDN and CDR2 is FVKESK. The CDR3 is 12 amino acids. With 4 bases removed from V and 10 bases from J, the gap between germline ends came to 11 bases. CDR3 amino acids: CASSPGSREQFF. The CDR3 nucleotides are TGTGCCAGCAGCCCAGGGTCTCGCGAGCAGTTCTTC. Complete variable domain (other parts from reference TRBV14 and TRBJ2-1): EAGVTQFPSHSVIEKGQTVTLRCDPISGHDNLYWYRRVMGKEIKFLLHFVKESKQDESGMPNNRFLAERTGGTYSTLKVQPAELEDSGVYFCASSPGSREQFFGPGTRLTVL.